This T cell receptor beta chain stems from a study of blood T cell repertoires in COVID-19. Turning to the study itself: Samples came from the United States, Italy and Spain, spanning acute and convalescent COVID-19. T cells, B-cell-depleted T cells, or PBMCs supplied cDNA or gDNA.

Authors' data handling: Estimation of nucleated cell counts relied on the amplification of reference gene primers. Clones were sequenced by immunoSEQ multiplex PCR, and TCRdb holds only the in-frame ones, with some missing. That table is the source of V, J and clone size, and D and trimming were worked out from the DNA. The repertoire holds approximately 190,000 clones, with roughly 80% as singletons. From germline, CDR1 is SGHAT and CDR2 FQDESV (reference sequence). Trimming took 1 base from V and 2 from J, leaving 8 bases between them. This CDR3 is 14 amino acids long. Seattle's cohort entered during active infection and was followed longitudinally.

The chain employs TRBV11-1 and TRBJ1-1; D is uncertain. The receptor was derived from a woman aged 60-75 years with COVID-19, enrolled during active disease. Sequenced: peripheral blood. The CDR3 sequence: CASSLEEINTEAFF. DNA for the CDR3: TGTGCCAGCAGCTTAGAGGAGATTAACACTGAAGCTTTCTTT.